One and the same sample provided the 14 T cell receptor beta chains below, sequenced in a study of Graves' ophthalmopathy and Graves' hyperthyroidism. Amplification of TCR beta CDR3 regions used RNA transcripts. HTBI primers primed a first-round RT-PCR, and a second-round multiplex PCR followed. MiXCR was run by TCRdb on the multiplex PCR reads, yielding one entry per CDR3 protein. The data contain 200,000 to 250,000 distinct CDR3 sequences, 45% of them singletons. The sequenced material came from peripheral blood. The receptors here all came from an adult man with Graves' ophthalmopathy.

The rearrangement links TRBV10-1 to TRBJ2-1; D unclear. With 0 bases removed from V and 6 bases from J, the gap between germline ends came to 12 bases. Germline assignment: CDR1 WNHNN and CDR2 SYGVQD (reference sequence). CDR3 length: 15 amino acids. CDR3 DNA sequence: TGCGCCAGCAGTGAGTCGAAAGTTTCGGTCAATGAGCAGTTCTTC. This codes for CASSESKVSVNEQFF.

The chain couples TRBV2 to TRBJ2-5, with 8 bases that match TRBD1. Germline V lookup: CDR1 SNHLY, CDR2 FYNNEI. The CDR3 has 16 residues. The V gene end was trimmed by 6 bases and the J gene end by 4 bases; junction bases not matched to a gene: 13. The CDR3 sequence: CASRVGQGRTRETQYF. DNA of the CDR3: TGTGCCAGCAGAGTTGGACAGGGACGGACGCGAGAGACCCAGTACTTC.

This clonotype was counted a few times. An end of the junction differs from the germline gene, which may be a read error. The chain joins TRBV4-1 to TRBJ2-7; D gene unclear. This CDR3 is 12 amino acids long. Germline CDR1 and CDR2: MGHRA and YSYEKL. CDR3 DNA sequence: TGCGCCAGCAGCCAAGTCGGGTCGACCCGGGTCTTC. Its translation is CASSQVGSTRVF.

This chain connects TRBV5-8 to TRBJ2-7; D unclear. CDR1 SGHTS and CDR2 YDEGEE come from the germline V gene. Trimming stripped 4 bases from V and 6 bases from J, with 11 bases between. The CDR3 is made up of 12 amino acids. CDR3 protein: CASSRTALEQYF. As DNA, the CDR3 is TGTGCCAGCAGCAGGACCGCGCTCGAGCAGTACTTC.

The gene calls are TRBV3-1 and TRBJ2-5, with D perhaps given as TRBD1 or TRBD2 (5 bases each). The CDR3 has 16 residues. The germline V gene encodes CDR1 LGHDT and CDR2 YNNKEL (reference sequence). V lost 5 bases and J 5 bases, leaving 21 bases between the germline ends. This CDR3 is CASSVGDRMLGETQYF. The CDR3 bases are TGTGCCAGCAGCGTAGGGGACCGTATGCTCGGGGAGACCCAGTACTTC.

The chain is built from TRBV20-1 and TRBJ2-2; 7 bases agree with TRBD2. The V gene's germline CDR1 is DFQATT and CDR2 SNEGSKA (reference sequence). The CDR3 is 11 residues long. For the CDR3, the DNA is TGCAGCGCGCTAGCGGACGGGGAGCTGTTTTTT. This gives the protein CSALADGELFF.

This clonotype was counted at least ten times. The V call is TRBV29-1, the J call TRBJ1-2, with D hard to call. Trimming took 0 bases from V and 9 from J, leaving 17 bases between them. This CDR3 comprises 14 residues. The germline V gene encodes CDR1 SQVTM and CDR2 ANQGSEA. DNA of the CDR3: TGCAGCGTTGAAGATTCGACGGGAATGTTTAGCTACACCTTC. It specifies CSVEDSTGMFSYTF.

This clonotype has a handful of counts. This chain links TRBV7-2 with TRBJ2-7, with 10 bases matching TRBD2. V shed 5 bases, J shed 3 bases, and the junction held 7 bases outside the gene matches. The CDR3 extends over 15 amino acids. CDR1 SGHTA and CDR2 FQGNSA come from the germline V gene. The DNA of the CDR3 is TGTGCCAGCAGCCAGGGACTAGCGACCTACTACGAGCAGTACTTC. Translated: CASSQGLATYYEQYF.

J is TRBJ1-5 and V is TRBV7-2; D gene uncertain. The germline CDR1 and CDR2 sequences are SGHTA and FQGNSA. Trimming stripped 3 bases from V and 1 base from J, with 10 bases between. This CDR3 has 15 amino acids. CDR3 coding DNA: TGTGCCAGCAGCTTCTCCACGCTAAGCAATCAGCCCCAGCATTTT. Protein sequence: CASSFSTLSNQPQHF.

The V and J genes are TRBV5-1 and TRBJ2-2; D is possibly TRBD1 or TRBD2 (6 bases each). The CDR3 totals 14 residues. Per germline, CDR1 SGHRS and CDR2 YFSETQ. V was shortened by 4 bases and J by 4 bases, with 11 bases between the two germline ends. CDR3 amino acids: CASSEGGGTGELFF. The CDR3 bases are TGCGCCAGCAGCGAGGGGGGCGGCACCGGGGAGCTGTTTTTT.

The chain has TRBV7-9 and TRBJ2-6; 7 bases align to TRBD1. This CDR3 spans 13 amino acids. J gave up 7 bases and V 9 bases, and 6 bases lay outside the gene matches. Germline CDR1 and CDR2: SEHNR and FQNEAQ (reference sequence). As DNA, the CDR3 is TGTGCCAGTCAGACAGGGCCCGCCAACGTCCTGACTTTC. Its protein is CASQTGPANVLTF.

The chain recombines TRBV14 with TRBJ1-1; D remains unclear. In germline, CDR1 is SGHDN, CDR2 FVKESK. This CDR3 comprises 13 residues. The germline V and J ends were trimmed by 3 bases and 1 base, with 6 bases remaining between them. The CDR3 bases are TGTGCCAGCAGCCACCCCCCGAACACTGAAGCTTTCTTT. This translates into CASSHPPNTEAFF. Full variable domain (remainder filled in from reference TRBV14 and TRBJ1-1): EAGVTQFPSHSVIEKGQTVTLRCDPISGHDNLYWYRRVMGKEIKFLLHFVKESKQDESGMPNNRFLAERTGGTYSTLKVQPAELEDSGVYFCASSHPPNTEAFFGQGTRLTVV.

The chain combines TRBV9 with TRBJ1-4; D gene unclear. CDR1 and CDR2 (germline): SGDLS, YYNGEE. The length of the CDR3 is 13 residues. Trimming stripped 4 bases from V and 4 bases from J, with 8 bases between. Here the CDR3 reads CASSPAFNEKLFF. Written as DNA, the CDR3 is TGTGCCAGCAGCCCGGCTTTTAATGAAAAACTGTTTTTT.

This rearrangement joins TRBV5-4 to TRBJ2-5, with 8 bases identical to TRBD2. Germline V gives CDR1 SGHNT, CDR2 YYREEE (reference sequence). CDR3 size: 17 residues. V dropped 4 bases and J dropped 5; count of bases not matched to a gene: 16. As DNA, the CDR3 is TGTGCCAGCAGCCCTCCCCCCGGGACTAGGGATCGGGAGACCCAGTACTTC. This gives the protein CASSPPPGTRDRETQYF.